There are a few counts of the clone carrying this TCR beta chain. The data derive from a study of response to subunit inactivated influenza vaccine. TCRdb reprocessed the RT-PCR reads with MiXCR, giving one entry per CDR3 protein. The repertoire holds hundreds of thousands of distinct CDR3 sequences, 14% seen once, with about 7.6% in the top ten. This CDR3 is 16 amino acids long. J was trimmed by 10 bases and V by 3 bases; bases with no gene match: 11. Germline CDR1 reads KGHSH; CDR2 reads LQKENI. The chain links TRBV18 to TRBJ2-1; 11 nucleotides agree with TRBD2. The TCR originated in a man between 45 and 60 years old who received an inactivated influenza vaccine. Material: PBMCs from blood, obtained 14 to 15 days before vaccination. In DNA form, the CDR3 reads TGTGCCAGCTCACCGGCCGGGACTAGCGGACTACAGGAGCAGTTCTTC. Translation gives CASSPAGTSGLQEQFF. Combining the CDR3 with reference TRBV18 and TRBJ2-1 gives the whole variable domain NAGVMQNPRHLVRRRGQEARLRCSPMKGHSHVYWYRQLPEEGLKFMVYLQKENIIDESGMPKERFSAEFPKEGPSILRIQQVVRGDSAAYFCASSPAGTSGLQEQFFGPGTRLTVL.